This TCR beta chain derives from a study of blood T cells in healthy people across ages. Primed by a sample-barcoded 5' primer and a J-beta primer mix, a second PCR proceeded for about 7 to 12 cycles. TCRdb fed the 5' RACE reads into MiXCR, producing one record per CDR3 protein. Of approximately 490,000 distinct CDR3 sequences listed, 24% are singletons. These sequences were also reported in another study, on T cells of mothers and their children.

The TCR originated in a boy aged 5-17 years in good health. Sequencing was carried out using blood.

CDR3 sequence: CASSLGGGLEGYTF. CDR3 nucleotide sequence: TGTGCCAGCAGCTTAGGAGGGGGACTCGAAGGCTACACCTTC. The chain is built from TRBV7-8 and TRBJ1-2; TRBD1 might be the D (6 bases). The length of the CDR3 is 14 residues. In germline, CDR1 is SGHVS, CDR2 FQNEAQ. V lost 1 base to trimming and J lost 8 bases, with 14 bases between them. The variable domain in full, completed from reference TRBV7-8 and TRBJ1-2, reads GAGVSQSPRYKVAKRGQDVALRCDPISGHVSLFWYQQALGQGPEFLTYFQNEAQLDKSGLPSDRFFAERPEGSVSTLKIQRTQQEDSAVYLCASSLGGGLEGYTFGSGTRLTVV.